What follows are 4 T cell receptor beta chains derived from one specimen sequenced in a study of OX40 agonist ivuxolimab in advanced cancers. The table came from immunoSEQ multiplex PCR; TCRdb's copy has only in-frame clones and leaves some out. The table has roughly 48,000 clones, 75% to 85% seen once. This sample comprised CD4+ or CD8+ T cells sorted from blood, obtained in a trial of the OX40 agonist ivuxolimab. The source is an adult with an advanced solid tumor such as melanoma, head and neck, liver or kidney cancer.

The chain uses TRBV9 and TRBJ2-2; 13 bases align to TRBD2. V lost 3 bases, J lost 2 bases, and 1 base stayed unmatched. From germline, CDR1 is SGDLS and CDR2 YYNGEE. The CDR3 has 16 amino acids. In nucleotides, the CDR3 is TGTGCCAGCAGCGAGGGACTAGCGGGAAACACCGGGGAGCTGTTTTTT. Its protein is CASSEGLAGNTGELFF.

The chain links TRBV5-1 to TRBJ2-2; D unclear. Germline CDR1 is SGHRS and CDR2 is YFSETQ. V lost 0 bases to trimming and J lost 2 bases, with 11 bases between them. The CDR3 runs 16 residues. The DNA for the CDR3 is TGCGCCAGCAGCTTGGAGATGCTACAAAACACCGGGGAGCTGTTTTTT. This sequence encodes CASSLEMLQNTGELFF.

The CDR3 DNA follows: TGTGCCTGGGGAGGGAGTGGCGGGGGGAGCACAGATACGCAGTATTTT. The encoded protein is CAWGGSGGGSTDTQYF. The gene calls are TRBV30 and TRBJ2-3, with 8 positions matching TRBD2. The CDR3 contains 16 residues. The V segment lost 5 bases and the J segment 0 bases; nucleotides outside the gene matches: 10. From germline, CDR1 is GTSNPN and CDR2 SVGIG (reference sequence).

This chain connects TRBV5-6 to TRBJ1-4; D is unclear. The length of the CDR3 is 15 residues. V shed 1 base and J shed 8 bases, with 15 bases lying between them. Per germline, CDR1 SGHDT and CDR2 YYEEEE. CDR3 amino acids: CASSLSSASGEKLFF. CDR3 bases: TGTGCCAGCAGCTTGAGTTCCGCATCAGGCGAAAAACTGTTTTTT. Variable domain in full (rest from reference TRBV5-6 and TRBJ1-4): DAGVTQSPTHLIKTRGQQVTLRCSPKSGHDTVSWYQQALGQGPQFIFQYYEEEERQRGNFPDRFSGHQFPNYSSELNVNALLLGDSALYLCASSLSSASGEKLFFGSGTQLSVL.